These T cell receptor beta chains were read from a single sample in a study of identical twins. In TCRdb, the 5' RACE reads were re-called with MiXCR into one record per CDR3 protein. Among 500,000 to 700,000 distinct CDR3 sequences listed, just over 7% were seen once. These data also featured in a second study, about yellow fever vaccine responses in identical twins.

Sequenced input: PBMCs. These TCRs come from a woman aged 18-35 years in good health. CDR3s leave out the opening cysteine and the closing phenylalanine or tryptophan.

v_gene | CDR3aa
TRBV6-1 | ASSSGLLSSGANVLT
TRBV6-1 | ASTLRGSVPRKAQH
TRBV12-3/TRBV12-4 | ASSYTGLDTQY
TRBV12-3/TRBV12-4 | ASSLAPITYEQY
TRBV20-1 | SARGDRGS
TRBV9 | ASSVDVGGELF
TRBV10-2 | ASSGQVTDTQY
TRBV12-5 | ASGLAPDYTGELF
TRBV12-3/TRBV12-4 | ASSLGVSASNEAF
TRBV20-1 | SARDQLYEQY
TRBV5-1 | ASTPRDRSTDTQY
TRBV5-1 | ASSLKTPDQETQY
TRBV6-5 | ASSYSRGGLNEQF
TRBV5-1 | ASSSVGEAF
TRBV7-9 | ASNLLSGELF
TRBV25-1 | ASSVGGKSIN
TRBV5-1 | ASRGRAGSTDTQY
TRBV6-1 | ASSPGTGVPLDTEAF
TRBV20-1 | SAPSTGAGTEAF
TRBV20-1 | SAGPDRIFAEAF
TRBV6-1 | ASSAFPAMNEQF
TRBV7-6 | ASSLAVRLAGGETQY
TRBV7-9 | ASSRPVAGGYNEQF
TRBV20-1 | SAGTSGGALGKNIQY
TRBV12-3/TRBV12-4 | ASRNGGTGELF
TRBV29-1 | SVRSLNEQF
TRBV19 | ASSIGRRDSPQETQY
TRBV7-2 | ASSLVTGDNSPLH
TRBV7-9 | ASSFPGGELF
TRBV11-1 | ASSLGIGPGTGSNTEAF